This T cell receptor (beta chain) comes out of a study of regulatory T cells in long-lasting Graves disease. The CDR3 sequence is 15 residues long. In germline, CDR1 is LNHDA, CDR2 SQIVND (reference sequence). Between the trimmed V and J ends, which lost 5 bases and 6 bases, there was a span of 19 bases. The time point denotes: newly diagnosed GD, antithyroid drugs for less than 3 months. PBMC RNA was the source of the TCR library. Building of the TCR beta libraries involved iRepertoire HTBI primers and Arm-PCR of CDR3 regions. Methods used by the authors: The study identified roughly 59 TRBV and 13 to 15 TRBJ segments across samples. TCRdb itself ran the multiplex PCR reads through MiXCR, one entry per CDR3 protein. TCRdb's processing, not the study's, gives the V and J calls here. Of some 340,000 distinct CDR3 sequences in the sample, 10% to 15% were seen once. This clonotype was observed a handful of times.

The same specimen was also included in a second study, on T cells in Graves' hyperthyroidism and ophthalmopathy. As reported in that work: Hyperthyroidism had been newly diagnosed in patients aged 18 to 65, and its duration was under 2 months.

This clonotype originated in a woman younger than 35 with Graves disease. The sequencing used peripheral blood mononuclear cells (PBMCs), collected at new diagnosis, from a patient treated with antithyroid drugs. The chain combines TRBV19 with TRBJ1-2, with D possibly being TRBD1 (6 bases). The DNA of the CDR3 is TGTGCCAGTAGTCCAACCAGGGGAAAACGAGATGGCTACACCTTC. Its translation is CASSPTRGKRDGYTF.